This record covers a single TCR beta chain. Its antigen remains unidentified. Germline values: CDR1 MDHEN, CDR2 SYDVKM. V shed 3 bases and J 5 bases; nucleotides not matched to a gene: 13. This CDR3 has 18 amino acids. This entry belongs to a study of blood T cells in healthy people across ages. Study-level findings and limits: Changes in expanded clonotypes were possibly confounded, as the CMV status of donors was unknown. The study found TCR beta diversity correlated strongly with naive T cell percentage.

Next came a second PCR, run for about 6 to 12 cycles, which used a sample-barcoded 5' primer along with a J-beta primer mix. TCRdb processed the 5' RACE reads anew with MiXCR; each CDR3 protein has one entry. The profile shows 800,000 to 950,000 distinct CDR3 sequences, under 35% of them singletons. The sample also formed part of further work on T cells of mothers and their children. As that report states: Related mother and child pairs showed slightly greater overlap (not significant) than unrelated pairs did.

Input material: blood. The chain combines TRBV28 with TRBJ2-1; 10 bases match TRBD2. This receptor was taken from a woman aged 40 to 50 in good health. CDR3 coding DNA: TGTGCCAGCAGTTTCTACCCTACTAGCCTAGCGGGGGACAATGAGCAGTTCTTC. This sequence encodes CASSFYPTSLAGDNEQFF.